This T cell receptor beta chain was retrieved from a study of cytomegalovirus exposure and HLA in healthy donors. Researchers ran the PCR with 60 Vbeta and 13 Jbeta primers. Assay: immunoSEQ multiplex PCR; the TCRdb copy retains only in-frame clones and omits some. Of some 140,000 clones listed, nearly 80% are singletons. Germline CDR1 LNHDA, CDR2 SQIVND (reference sequence). The length of the CDR3 is 16 residues. J gave up 3 bases and V 4 bases, and 7 bases lay outside the gene matches. Material for sequencing was PBMCs. The origin of this receptor is a man aged 30 to 39 in good health and CMV-seropositive. The chain links TRBV19 to TRBJ2-1, with 9 positions matching TRBD1. The CDR3 bases are TGTGCCAGTAGTAACCCACAGGGGGCAATCTACAATGAGCAGTTCTTC. Translating it yields CASSNPQGAIYNEQFF.